Sequencing of this T cell receptor beta chain was carried out in a study of blood T cell repertoires in COVID-19 (dated by TCRdb to about 2020). General notes on the study: Samples from collaborators originated in the United States, Italy and Spain and spanned both the acute and convalescent phases of COVID-19. The material from the prospective study consisted of cDNA or gDNA derived from T cells, B-cell-depleted T cells, or PBMCs. Deeply sampled blood TCRbeta repertoires from subjects exposed to, actively infected with, or recovered from COVID-19 were included in the dataset. The repertoires were released in a freely available public database intended as a resource for research on the immune response to SARS-CoV-2. The samples were drawn from two sources: the first 160 participants of the ongoing ImmuneRACE study, and 1,000 to 1,500 subjects contributed by 6 global collaborators. Nearly every sample came with metadata listing a de-identified subject ID, COVID-19 status, age in years and sex. Where available, HLA class I and class II types were taken from metadata supplied by the sample provider and were not determined by assay-based typing. Beyond this particular receptor, the publication reports: The quantity of clinical and demographic metadata differed by source and by participant and was supplied without curation.

This clone showed up just a few times. Its antigen has not been determined. The input lacks base qualities; no much larger clone sits a single base away. Compared with germline, V lacks 2 bases and J lacks 4 bases; bases without a gene match: 5. The CDR3 starts with the cysteine, ends with the phenylalanine, and has 15 residues. This entry keeps only the CDR3 DNA: 45 bases, framed from base 1. Looking up the germline V gene yields CDR1 SGHTA and CDR2 FQGNSA. Whole blood was collected in K2EDTA tubes by collaborating institutions according to the institutions' own protocols. For TCRbeta analysis, collaborator samples were shipped as frozen whole blood, as isolated PBMCs, or as DNA extracted from either sample type. TCRbeta CDR3 regions were amplified from genomic DNA by means of the immunoSEQ Assay, a bias-controlled multiplex PCR. From the authors' description of their analysis: The number of nucleated cells in each sample was estimated from the amplification of reference gene primers within the assay. To quantify the absolute abundance of each unique TCRbeta CDR3 rearrangement, sequence reads were collapsed and filtered. Productive Simpson clonality was computed per sample as the square root of Simpson's diversity index over productive rearrangements. Held by TCRdb, this immuneACCESS table contains in-frame sequences only and omits some clones. Under half of the omission traces to an unresolved V gene where checked; the cause of the rest is unknown. The DNA gave D and trimming, while V, J and clone size come from that table. This sample lists some 120,000 clones; approximately 71% were detected once. About 2.2% of the sample is in the top ten clones.

This sequence originates from a woman in her seventies with acute or convalescent COVID-19. Source material: peripheral blood. This chain is built from TRBV7-2 and TRBJ2-5, and 9 junction bases match TRBD2. The CDR3 loop reads CASSLQLAGGETQYF. The DNA is as follows: TGTGCCAGCAGCTTACAACTAGCGGGTGGAGAGACCCAGTACTTC.